Detailed here is one T cell receptor (beta chain). Cohort 3 recovery required two negative PCRs, clearance, or symptom resolution. These data originate in a study of blood T cell repertoires in COVID-19. Whole-study context: The United States, Italy and Spain supplied acute and convalescent COVID-19 samples. T cells, B-cell-depleted T cells, or PBMCs provided the cDNA or gDNA that served as material.

Germline-derived CDR1 and CDR2 are SEHNR and FQNEAQ (reference sequence). The CDR3 has 16 residues. J gave up 6 bases and V 3 bases, and 11 bases lay outside the gene matches. As processed by the authors: Amplification from reference gene primers served as the basis for estimated nucleated cell counts. Only in-frame clones appear in the TCRdb table, and some are missing; sequencing was by immunoSEQ multiplex PCR. V and J calls and clone size are given by that table; D and trimming were obtained from the DNA. The sample yields fewer than 500,000 clones, around 87% seen once. The sequenced sample consisted of PBMCs or T cells enriched from blood (not recorded which). The TCR was taken from a man aged 25 to 40 who had recovered from COVID-19. The chain is built from TRBV7-9 and TRBJ2-1, with 7 bases matching TRBD2. CDR3 DNA: TGTGCCAGCAGCTTTCTCTCCTTCGGGAGGCGCAATGAGCAGTTCTTC. It encodes CASSFLSFGRRNEQFF.